The entry below describes one T cell receptor beta chain. Its matching antigen is unknown. Every TCR beta cDNA library bore unique molecular identifiers. TCRdb re-derived calls from the PCR reads in MiXCR, one entry per CDR3 protein. Here the sample spans over 700,000 distinct CDR3 sequences, 25% to 30% being singletons. This entry belongs to a study of post-analysis software for immune sequencing data. Regarding the study as a whole: About five TRBV segments were more frequent in patients than controls; TRBV5-6, TRBV5-1 and TRBV20-1 belonged to this group.

This CDR3 region has 17 residues. Germline assignment: CDR1 DFQATT and CDR2 SNEGSKA (reference sequence). This receptor was obtained from a girl under 18 with multiple sclerosis. The gene calls are TRBV20-1 and TRBJ2-5; TRBD2 aligns across 12 bases. TRBJ2-1 matches the DNA end more closely, so the J call is doubtful. Sequenced input: blood. CDR3 in DNA: TGCAGTGCGAGAAGGGCTAGCGGGGGGGCCCTCCAAGAGACCCAGTTCTTC. It encodes CSARRASGGALQETQFF.